These T cell receptor beta chains were read from a single sample in a study of blood T cell repertoires in COVID-19. The protocol was immunoSEQ multiplex PCR, while the TCRdb copy is restricted to in-frame clones and leaves out a portion. The sample holds a few hundred thousand clones, around 83% seen once. Sequencing was done on a sample of peripheral blood. The receptors here all came from a woman aged 45-65 years with acute or convalescent COVID-19. Both conserved end residues are part of each CDR3. D genes are given only for firm matches. Only part of the rows carry a size: once, few, many, or a class if the clone is expanded.

.	TRBV6-2/TRBV6-3	TRBJ2-1	TRBD2	CASSYSGLASNEQFF	TGTGCCAGCAGTTACTCGGGACTAGCGAGTAATGAGCAGTTCTTC
.	TRBV6-2/TRBV6-3	TRBJ1-2	TRBD1	CASSYWGQGERYGYTF	TGTGCCAGCAGTTACTGGGGACAGGGAGAACGGTATGGCTACACCTTC
.	TRBV15	TRBJ1-3	.	CATSSGPVRGSGNTIYF	TGTGCCACCAGCAGTGGCCCCGTTCGAGGGTCCGGAAACACCATATATTTT
.	TRBV19	TRBJ2-2	TRBD1	CASIGQGGGELFF	TGTGCCAGTATCGGACAGGGGGGCGGGGAGCTGTTTTTT
.	TRBV6-5	TRBJ2-3	.	CASRTGLTDTQYF	TGTGCCAGCAGAACAGGGTTGACAGATACGCAGTATTTT
.	TRBV6-6	TRBJ2-7	TRBD2	CASRPTSGSSYEQYF	TGTGCCAGCAGGCCTACTAGCGGGTCCTCCTACGAGCAGTACTTC
.	TRBV2	TRBJ1-2	TRBD1	CASRPGQGANYGYTF	TGTGCCAGCAGGCCGGGACAGGGGGCTAACTATGGCTACACCTTC
.	TRBV6-1	TRBJ1-2	TRBD1	CASSEARGRYGYTF	TGTGCCAGCAGTGAAGCCAGGGGGCGCTATGGCTACACCTTC
.	TRBV4-1	TRBJ2-1	TRBD1	CASSQGTGGWDEQFF	TGCGCCAGCAGCCAAGGGACAGGGGGCTGGGATGAGCAGTTCTTC
.	TRBV7-2	TRBJ1-5	.	CASKLGSAGQPQHF	TGTGCCAGCAAATTAGGGTCCGCGGGGCAGCCCCAGCATTTT
.	TRBV28	TRBJ1-2	.	CASSLGRIRGYTF	TGTGCCAGCAGTTTAGGGAGGATAAGAGGCTACACCTTC
.	TRBV5-1	TRBJ1-2	.	CASSSATQGFLGYTF	TGCGCCAGCAGCTCGGCGACCCAGGGTTTCCTTGGCTACACCTTC
.	TRBV25-1	TRBJ1-1	.	CASRTRGRGAFF	TGTGCCAGCAGGACAAGGGGTAGGGGGGCTTTCTTT
.	TRBV30	TRBJ1-2	.	CAWSRRVETNYGYTF	TGTGCCTGGAGTCGCAGGGTCGAGACTAACTATGGCTACACCTTC
.	TRBV4-2	TRBJ1-1	.	CASSLGQGGEAFF	TGTGCCAGCAGCCTCGGGCAGGGTGGTGAAGCTTTCTTT
.	TRBV27	TRBJ1-1	.	CASSKLTGYTEAFF	TGTGCCAGCAGTAAACTTACAGGGTACACTGAAGCTTTCTTT
.	TRBV27	TRBJ2-1	TRBD2	CASSFGLAGTYNEQFF	TGTGCCAGCAGTTTCGGACTAGCGGGGACCTACAATGAGCAGTTCTTC
.	TRBV19	TRBJ2-7	TRBD2	CASSMVTSGGAHEQYF	TGTGCCAGTAGTATGGTTACTAGCGGGGGGGCCCACGAGCAGTACTTC
once	TRBV23-1	TRBJ2-1	.	CASSPQGFDEQFF	TGCGCCAGCAGCCCACAGGGTTTCGATGAGCAGTTCTTC
.	TRBV5-1	TRBJ1-4	TRBD1	CASSLANTGTGGEKLFF	TGCGCCAGCAGCTTGGCGAATACCGGGACAGGGGGGGAAAAACTGTTTTTT
.	TRBV6-5	TRBJ2-5	.	CASLRGETQYF	TGTGCCAGTCTCCGCGGGGAGACCCAGTACTTC
few	TRBV28	TRBJ1-1	TRBD1	CASMDRQGGTEAFF	TGTGCCAGCATGGACCGACAGGGCGGCACTGAAGCTTTCTTT
.	TRBV9	TRBJ2-3	TRBD2	CASSPRLAQTDTQYF	TGTGCCAGCAGCCCCCGACTAGCGCAAACAGATACGCAGTATTTT
.	TRBV5-6	TRBJ2-7	TRBD1	CASSVTGATSYEQYF	TGTGCCAGCAGCGTAACAGGGGCGACCTCCTACGAGCAGTACTTC
.	TRBV9	TRBJ1-2	TRBD1	CASSVGTGDNGYTF	TGTGCCAGCAGCGTAGGTACAGGGGATAATGGCTACACCTTC
.	TRBV10-2	TRBJ1-2	.	CASSPWTEGTRIGYTF	TGCGCCAGCAGTCCGTGGACCGAGGGGACAAGGATTGGCTACACCTTC
.	TRBV15	TRBJ2-7	.	CATSREASREQYF	TGTGCCACCAGCAGAGAAGCTAGTCGCGAGCAGTACTTC
.	TRBV6-5	TRBJ1-3	TRBD1	CASRRTGGADTIYF	TGTGCCAGCAGGAGGACAGGGGGCGCGGACACCATATATTTT
once	TRBV6-5	TRBJ2-7	.	CASSADSNRYEQYF	TGTGCCAGCAGCGCTGACAGTAACCGCTACGAGCAGTACTTC
.	TRBV11-2	TRBJ2-7	.	CASSLDPYIWYF	TGTGCCAGCAGCTTAGATCCGTATATTTGGTACTTC
many	TRBV7-9	TRBJ1-1	.	CASSLPGARAFF	TGTGCCAGCAGCTTACCAGGGGCTCGGGCTTTCTTT
.	TRBV4-2	TRBJ1-2	.	CASSLGQENYGYTF	TGTGCCAGCAGCTTAGGTCAGGAAAACTATGGCTACACCTTC
.	TRBV28	TRBJ1-5	.	CASSRRRGNQPQHF	TGTGCCAGCAGTCGTCGCCGGGGCAATCAGCCCCAGCATTTT
.	TRBV13	TRBJ1-6	TRBD1	CASSEQGDSPLHF	TGTGCCAGCTCCGAACAGGGGGACTCACCCCTCCACTTT
.	TRBV7-3	TRBJ2-1	TRBD2	CASSSGGRYNEQFF	TGTGCCAGCAGTAGCGGGGGTCGGTACAATGAGCAGTTCTTC
.	TRBV6-2/TRBV6-3	TRBJ2-7	.	CASSAAGGHEQYF	TGTGCCAGCAGTGCGGCTGGGGGCCACGAGCAGTACTTC
.	TRBV18	TRBJ2-7	TRBD1	CASTGTGRAYEQYF	TGTGCCAGCACAGGGACAGGGAGGGCTTACGAGCAGTACTTC